The clone carrying this TCR beta chain occurred a few times. Its antigen remains unknown. The data originate from a study of response to subunit inactivated influenza vaccine. Study-wide results and caveats: The authors suggested that few new T cells are recruited per seasonal influenza vaccination.

TCRdb reanalysed the RT-PCR reads using MiXCR and keeps one entry per CDR3 protein. The sample gives more than 550,000 distinct CDR3 sequences, 12% of which show up once; around 9.6% is in the top ten. Sequences were derived from PBMCs from blood, sampled on the day of vaccination. This receptor was obtained from a man between 45 and 60 years old who received an inactivated influenza vaccine.

CDR3 sequence reads: CASSNPGQGNTEAFF. CDR3 nucleotides: TGTGCCAGCAGTAACCCGGGACAGGGAAACACTGAAGCTTTCTTT. The genes are TRBV25-1 and TRBJ1-1, with 9 bases lining up with TRBD1. Germline CDR1 MGHDK, CDR2 SYGVNS. The CDR3 consists of 15 residues. V shed 5 bases, J shed 2 bases, and the junction held 6 bases outside the gene matches.